This T cell receptor beta chain comes out of a study of shared clonotypes between healthy human individuals. About the research overall: Researchers assigned three CD4 naive, three CD4 memory, two CD8 naive and one CD8 memory plate to each donor. Study observations and caveats: Richness estimates generally favored naive over memory subsets. Non-shared clonotypes displayed generation probabilities falling below those of clonotypes present in all four donors.

The assay was immunoSEQ multiplex PCR, and TCRdb's table has in-frame clones only and misses some. Of some 1.4 million clones in the sample, around 97% were seen once. A split of CD4+ cells into CD45RA+ naive and CD45RA-negative memory subsets was performed. About this clone itself: Its antigen is not identified.

V lost 5 bases and J 5 bases, leaving 16 bases between the germline ends. The V gene's germline CDR1 is MNHEY and CDR2 SVGAGI. CDR3 length: 14 amino acids. The chain recombines TRBV6-5 with TRBJ2-7; weak D call: TRBD1 (6 bases). This clonotype was obtained from a man younger than 45 in good health. What was sequenced was naive CD4+ T cells sorted from blood. Indicated subset: CD45RA+ positively selected. In nucleotides, the CDR3 is TGTGCCAGCAGTAAATTACAGGGTTTCAACGAGCAGTACTTC. Translating it yields CASSKLQGFNEQYF.